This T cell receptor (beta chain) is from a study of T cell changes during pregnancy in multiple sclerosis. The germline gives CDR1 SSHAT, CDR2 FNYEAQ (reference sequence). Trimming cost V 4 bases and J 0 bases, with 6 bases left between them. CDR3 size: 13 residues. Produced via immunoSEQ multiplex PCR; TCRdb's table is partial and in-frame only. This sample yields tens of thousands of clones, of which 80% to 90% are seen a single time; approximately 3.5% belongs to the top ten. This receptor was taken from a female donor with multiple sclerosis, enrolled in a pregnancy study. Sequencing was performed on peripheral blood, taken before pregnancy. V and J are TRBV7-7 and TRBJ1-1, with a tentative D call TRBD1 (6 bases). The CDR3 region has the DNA TGTGCCAGCAGCTGGACAGTGAACACTGAAGCTTTCTTT. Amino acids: CASSWTVNTEAFF.